This is a list of T cell receptor beta chains from one sample in a study of CD8 T cells in ankylosing spondylitis. Via MiXCR, TCRdb re-called the 5' RACE reads, giving one row per CDR3 protein. The repertoire holds under 550,000 distinct CDR3 sequences, with roughly 25% as singletons. The specimen sequenced was blood, either unsorted or a sorted T cell fraction (not recorded which). The receptors were gathered from a male donor with ankylosing spondylitis. Each CDR3 is given with its conserved first and last residue. Fields, in order: clone size, D gene, J gene, V gene, CDR3 DNA, CDR3 protein. D genes are given only for firm matches. Size tells how often a clone was seen (once, few, many) or the class of an expanded clone, and some rows leave it out.

size: many
D: TRBD2
J: TRBJ2-1
V: TRBV20-1
DNA: TGCAGCCTGCGGGAGTCTTCCTACAATGAGCAGTTCTTC
CDR3: CSLRESSYNEQFF

size: .
D: TRBD2
J: TRBJ2-5
V: TRBV6-5
DNA: TGTGCCAGCAGTTGGGGGGGGCAAGAGACCCAGTACTTC
CDR3: CASSWGGQETQYF

size: .
D: .
J: TRBJ1-2
V: TRBV7-2
DNA: TGTGCCAGCAGCCAAGCCCCTGGCCAGGCGTCTAACTATGGCTACACCTTC
CDR3: CASSQAPGQASNYGYTF

size: .
D: TRBD1
J: TRBJ1-1
V: TRBV5-1
DNA: TGCGCCAGCAGCTCCGGGACAGGGATGAACACTGAAGCTTTCTTT
CDR3: CASSSGTGMNTEAFF

size: few
D: .
J: TRBJ1-1
V: TRBV11-2
DNA: TGTGCCAGCAGCTTAGGGCTGGACGGGAACACTGAAGCTTTCTTT
CDR3: CASSLGLDGNTEAFF

size: few
D: .
J: TRBJ2-7
V: TRBV20-1
DNA: TGCAGTGCATATGATGACAGAAACTACGAGCAGTACTTC
CDR3: CSAYDDRNYEQYF

size: few
D: .
J: TRBJ1-2
V: TRBV3-1
DNA: TGTGCCAGCAGCCCCGACGGGGGCACAGGCTATGGCTACACCTTC
CDR3: CASSPDGGTGYGYTF

size: .
D: TRBD2
J: TRBJ2-5
V: TRBV20-1
DNA: TGCAGTGCTATCCGGACTAGCGGGAGCCTAGGAGAGACCCAGTACTTC
CDR3: CSAIRTSGSLGETQYF

size: .
D: .
J: TRBJ2-5
V: TRBV5-1
DNA: TGCGCCAGCAGCTACGGGCCGGGAGAGACCCAGTACTTC
CDR3: CASSYGPGETQYF

size: many
D: .
J: TRBJ1-1
V: TRBV5-1
DNA: TGCGCCAGCAGCTTAGCGAGGAACACTGAAGCTTTCTTT
CDR3: CASSLARNTEAFF

size: .
D: .
J: TRBJ2-3
V: TRBV5-6
DNA: TGTGCCAGCAGCTTGATGGGCCATTACACAGATACGCAGTATTTT
CDR3: CASSLMGHYTDTQYF

size: .
D: .
J: TRBJ2-1
V: TRBV5-1
DNA: TGCGCCAGCAGCTTGGCGCTGACAGGTCACTACAATGAGCAGTTCTTC
CDR3: CASSLALTGHYNEQFF

size: .
D: .
J: TRBJ2-2
V: TRBV5-1
DNA: TGCGCCAGCAGCTTCCAGGAGAGCACCGGGGAGCTGTTTTTT
CDR3: CASSFQESTGELFF

size: .
D: TRBD2
J: TRBJ2-5
V: TRBV24-1
DNA: TGTGCCACCAGTGATCCCGGGACTAGCGGGAGGGCCCAAGAGACCCAGTACTTC
CDR3: CATSDPGTSGRAQETQYF

size: few
D: .
J: TRBJ1-2
V: TRBV27
DNA: TGTGCCAGCAGTTTCAGAGGGGACCCTAACTATGGCTACACCTTC
CDR3: CASSFRGDPNYGYTF

size: .
D: .
J: TRBJ2-1
V: TRBV5-1
DNA: TGCGCCAGCAGCTTGGGGGCTAGCTCTTCTTATAATGAGCAGTTCTTC
CDR3: CASSLGASSSYNEQFF

size: few
D: .
J: TRBJ2-7
V: TRBV5-1
DNA: TGCGCCAGCAGCCCCGGGGGAGGACTTCCGGAAGTGTACTTC
CDR3: CASSPGGGLPEVYF

size: .
D: .
J: TRBJ2-3
V: TRBV5-5
DNA: TGTGCCAGCAGCATCCCGACTAGTACCTATACGCAGTATTTT
CDR3: CASSIPTSTYTQYF

size: .
D: .
J: TRBJ1-2
V: TRBV3-1
DNA: TGTGCCAGCAGCCAAGATCAAGGGCTGACAGCTAACTATGGCTACACCTTC
CDR3: CASSQDQGLTANYGYTF

size: many
D: TRBD2
J: TRBJ2-5
V: TRBV20-1
DNA: TGCAGTGCTGGACTAGCGAGAAGAGAGACCCAGTACTTC
CDR3: CSAGLARRETQYF